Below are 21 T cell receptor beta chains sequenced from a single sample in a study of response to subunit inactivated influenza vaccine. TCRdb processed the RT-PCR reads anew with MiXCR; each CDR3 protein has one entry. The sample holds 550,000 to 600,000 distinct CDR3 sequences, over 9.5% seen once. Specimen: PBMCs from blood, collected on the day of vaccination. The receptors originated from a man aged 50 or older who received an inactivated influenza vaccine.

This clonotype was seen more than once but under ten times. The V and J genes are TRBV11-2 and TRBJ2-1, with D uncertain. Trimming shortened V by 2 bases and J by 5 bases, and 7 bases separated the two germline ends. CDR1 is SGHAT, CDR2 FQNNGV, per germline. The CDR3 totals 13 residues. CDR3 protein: CASSLPGHNEQFF. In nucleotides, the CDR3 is TGTGCCAGCAGCTTACCTGGCCACAATGAGCAGTTCTTC.

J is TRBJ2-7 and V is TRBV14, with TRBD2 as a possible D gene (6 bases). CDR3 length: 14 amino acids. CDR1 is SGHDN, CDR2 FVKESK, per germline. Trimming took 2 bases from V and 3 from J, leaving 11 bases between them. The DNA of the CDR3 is TGTGCCAGCAGCCAAACGGGAGTTATCTACGAGCAGTACTTC. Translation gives CASSQTGVIYEQYF.

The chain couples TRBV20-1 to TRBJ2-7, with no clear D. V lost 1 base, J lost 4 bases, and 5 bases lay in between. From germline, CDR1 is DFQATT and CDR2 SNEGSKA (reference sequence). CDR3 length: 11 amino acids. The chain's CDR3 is CSARVYYEQYF. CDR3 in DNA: TGCAGTGCTAGAGTTTATTACGAGCAGTACTTC.

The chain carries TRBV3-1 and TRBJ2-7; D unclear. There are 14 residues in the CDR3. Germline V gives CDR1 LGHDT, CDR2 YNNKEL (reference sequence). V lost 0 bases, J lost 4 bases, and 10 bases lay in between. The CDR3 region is CASSQDLNAYEQYF. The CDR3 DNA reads TGTGCCAGCAGCCAAGATCTTAACGCTTACGAGCAGTACTTC.

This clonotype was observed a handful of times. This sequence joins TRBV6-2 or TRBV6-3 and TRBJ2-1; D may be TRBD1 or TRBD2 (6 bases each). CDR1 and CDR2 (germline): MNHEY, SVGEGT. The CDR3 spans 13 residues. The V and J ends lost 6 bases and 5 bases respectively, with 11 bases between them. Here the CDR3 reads CASRRDTNNEQFF. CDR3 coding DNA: TGTGCCAGCAGGCGGGACACCAACAATGAGCAGTTCTTC.

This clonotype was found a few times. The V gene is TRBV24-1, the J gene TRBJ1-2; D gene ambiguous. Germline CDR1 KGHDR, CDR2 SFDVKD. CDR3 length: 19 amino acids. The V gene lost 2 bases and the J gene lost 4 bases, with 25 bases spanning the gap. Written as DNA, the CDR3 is TGTGCCACCAGTGATTCACCCGGAACGGCCGGGGTTATTAGCTATGGCTACACCTTC. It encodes CATSDSPGTAGVISYGYTF.

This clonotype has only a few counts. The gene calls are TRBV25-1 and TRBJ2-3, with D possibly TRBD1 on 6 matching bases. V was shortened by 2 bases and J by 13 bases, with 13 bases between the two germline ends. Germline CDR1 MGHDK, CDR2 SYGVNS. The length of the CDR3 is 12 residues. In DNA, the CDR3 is TGTGCCAGCAGTGAAATGGTGGGGGCTAAGTATTTT. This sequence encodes CASSEMVGAKYF.

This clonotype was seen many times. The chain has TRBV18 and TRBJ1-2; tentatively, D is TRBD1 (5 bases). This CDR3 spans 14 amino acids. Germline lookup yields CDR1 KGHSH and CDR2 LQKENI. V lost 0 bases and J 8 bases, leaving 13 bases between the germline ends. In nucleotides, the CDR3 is TGTGCCAGCTCACCACCAGAGGGGCTTGGAGGCTACACCTTC. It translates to CASSPPEGLGGYTF.

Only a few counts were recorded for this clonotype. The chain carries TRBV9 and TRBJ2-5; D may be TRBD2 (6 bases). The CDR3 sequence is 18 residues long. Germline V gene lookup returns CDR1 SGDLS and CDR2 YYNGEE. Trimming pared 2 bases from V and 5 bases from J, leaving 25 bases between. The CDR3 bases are TGTGCCAGCAGCGTTGCGTTTGACCCGCGAGCAGGAGGGGAGACCCAGTACTTC. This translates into CASSVAFDPRAGGETQYF.

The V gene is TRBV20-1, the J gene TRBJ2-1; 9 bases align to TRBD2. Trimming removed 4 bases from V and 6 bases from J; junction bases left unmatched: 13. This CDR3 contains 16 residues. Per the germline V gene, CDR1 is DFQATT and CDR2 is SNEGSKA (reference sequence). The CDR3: CSAKTSSGLARNEQFF. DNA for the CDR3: TGCAGTGCTAAAACCAGTTCGGGACTAGCCCGCAATGAGCAGTTCTTC.

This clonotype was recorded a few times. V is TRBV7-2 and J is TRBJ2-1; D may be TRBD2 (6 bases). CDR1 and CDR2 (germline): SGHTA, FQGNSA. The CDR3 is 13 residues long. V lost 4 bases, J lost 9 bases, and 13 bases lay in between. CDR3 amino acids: CASSSRLGLEQFF. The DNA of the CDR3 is TGTGCCAGCAGCTCACGGCTGGGACTTGAGCAGTTCTTC.

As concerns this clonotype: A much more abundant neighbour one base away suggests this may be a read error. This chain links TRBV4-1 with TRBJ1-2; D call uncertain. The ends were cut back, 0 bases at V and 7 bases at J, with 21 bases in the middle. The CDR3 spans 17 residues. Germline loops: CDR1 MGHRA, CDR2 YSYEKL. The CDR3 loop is CASSQDMGTALLFGYTF. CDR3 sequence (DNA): TGCGCCAGCAGCCAAGATATGGGCACAGCCCTTTTATTTGGCTACACCTTC.

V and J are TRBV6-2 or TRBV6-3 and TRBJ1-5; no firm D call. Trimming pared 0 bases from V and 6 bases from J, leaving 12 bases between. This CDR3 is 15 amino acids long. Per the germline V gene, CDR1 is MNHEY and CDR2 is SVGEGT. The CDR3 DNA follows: TGTGCCAGCAGTTACTCGGCCGGGTTGGCTCAGCCCCAGCATTTT. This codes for CASSYSAGLAQPQHF.

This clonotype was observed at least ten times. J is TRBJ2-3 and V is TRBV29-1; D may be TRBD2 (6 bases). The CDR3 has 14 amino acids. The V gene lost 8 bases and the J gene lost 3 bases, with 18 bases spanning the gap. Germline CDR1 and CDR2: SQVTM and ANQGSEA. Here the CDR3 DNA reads TGCAGCACTGGGGAGGCGGCAGTGACAGATACGCAGTATTTT. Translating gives CSTGEAAVTDTQYF.

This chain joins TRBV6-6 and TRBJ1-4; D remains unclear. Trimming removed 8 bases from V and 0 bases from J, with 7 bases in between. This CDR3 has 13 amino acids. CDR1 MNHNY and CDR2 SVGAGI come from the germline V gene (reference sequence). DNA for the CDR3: TGTGCCAGCGTGTTAGCAACTAATGAAAAACTGTTTTTT. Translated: CASVLATNEKLFF.

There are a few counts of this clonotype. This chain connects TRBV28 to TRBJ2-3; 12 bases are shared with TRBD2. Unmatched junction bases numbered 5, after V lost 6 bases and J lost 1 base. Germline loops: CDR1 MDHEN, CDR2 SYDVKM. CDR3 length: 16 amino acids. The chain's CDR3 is CASRDRLAGGTDTQYF. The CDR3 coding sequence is TGTGCCAGCAGGGATAGACTAGCGGGGGGCACAGATACGCAGTATTTT.

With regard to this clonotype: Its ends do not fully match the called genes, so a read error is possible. CDR3 loop: CASSYSRDLYNERFF. The CDR3 region has the DNA TGTGCCAGCAGTTACTCGCGGGACCTCTACAATGAGCGGTTCTTC. This sequence joins TRBV6-5 and TRBJ2-1, with a possible D match to TRBD2 (6 bases). From germline, CDR1 is MNHEY and CDR2 SVGAGI. The CDR3 covers 15 residues.

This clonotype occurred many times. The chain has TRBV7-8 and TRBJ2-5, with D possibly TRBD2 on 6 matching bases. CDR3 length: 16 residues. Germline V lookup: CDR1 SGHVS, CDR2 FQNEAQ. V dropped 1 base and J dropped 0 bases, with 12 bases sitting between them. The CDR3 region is CASSLVTGDYQETQYF. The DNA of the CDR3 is TGTGCCAGCAGCTTAGTTACGGGGGACTACCAAGAGACCCAGTACTTC.

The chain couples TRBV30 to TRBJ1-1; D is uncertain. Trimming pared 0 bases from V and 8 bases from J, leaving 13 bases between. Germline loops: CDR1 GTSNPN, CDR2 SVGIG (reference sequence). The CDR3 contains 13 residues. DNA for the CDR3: TGTGCCTGGAGTGTATCGAGTATTGCGGAAGCTTTCTTT. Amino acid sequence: CAWSVSSIAEAFF. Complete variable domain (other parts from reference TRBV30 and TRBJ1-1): SQTIHQWPATLVQPVGSPLSLECTVEGTSNPNLYWYRQAAGRGLQLLFYSVGIGQISSEVPQNLSASRPQDRQFILSSKKLLLSDSGFYLCAWSVSSIAEAFFGQGTRLTVV.

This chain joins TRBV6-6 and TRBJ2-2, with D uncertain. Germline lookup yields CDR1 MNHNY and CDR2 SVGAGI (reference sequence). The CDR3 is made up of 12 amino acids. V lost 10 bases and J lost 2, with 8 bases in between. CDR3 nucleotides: TGTGCCATCCTTACCAACACCGGGGAGCTGTTTTTT. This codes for CAILTNTGELFF.

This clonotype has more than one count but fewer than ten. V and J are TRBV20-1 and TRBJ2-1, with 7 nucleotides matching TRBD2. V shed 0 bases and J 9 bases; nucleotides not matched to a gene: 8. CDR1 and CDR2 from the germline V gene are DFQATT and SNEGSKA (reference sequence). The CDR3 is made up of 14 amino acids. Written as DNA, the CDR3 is TGCAGTGCTAGAGATAGTGGACTAGTCCTTGAGCAGTTCTTC. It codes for CSARDSGLVLEQFF.